Detailed here is one TCR beta chain. Its antigen is unidentified. The TCR beta CDR3 regions underwent amplification using RNA transcripts as the source. The HTBI primer set drove a first-round RT-PCR of the TCR CDR3. MiXCR was run by TCRdb on the multiplex PCR reads, yielding one entry per CDR3 protein. The sample records hundreds of thousands of distinct CDR3 sequences, about 20% being singletons. This record belongs to a study of T cells in Graves' hyperthyroidism and ophthalmopathy. Study information: The initial diagnosis was the point when peripheral blood was collected, ahead of any treatment. Study-wide findings and caveats: A model built on 13 V-J features separated ophthalmopathy from stable hyperthyroidism.

V lost 0 bases and J lost 7, with 12 bases in between. Per the germline V gene, CDR1 is SGHTA and CDR2 is FQGNSA. CDR3 size: 14 residues. Orbital computed tomography and thyroid ultrasound, together with serum TRAb and thyroxine and clinical symptoms, were used for diagnoses. PBMCs were collected from an approximately 9.3 ml volume of fresh peripheral blood. What was sequenced was blood. The clonotype originates from a man aged 35 to 55 with Graves' ophthalmopathy. The chain employs TRBV7-2 and TRBJ1-1; weak D call: TRBD1 (6 bases). The CDR3: CASSLARAGDEAFF. CDR3 DNA sequence: TGTGCCAGCAGCTTAGCGCGGGCAGGGGATGAAGCTTTCTTT.